These 14 T cell receptor beta chains were sequenced from one sample in a study of OX40 agonist ivuxolimab in advanced cancers. This table comes from immunoSEQ multiplex PCR, and its TCRdb copy is limited to in-frame clones, with some not included. Among fewer than 100,000 clones listed, over 90% were seen once. This material consisted of CD4+ or CD8+ T cells sorted from blood, taken in a trial of the OX40 agonist ivuxolimab. These receptors came from an adult with an advanced solid tumor such as melanoma, head and neck, liver or kidney cancer.

Written as DNA, the CDR3 is TGTGCCAGCAGCTTCACTAGCGGGAGAGGAGATACGCAGTATTTT. As protein: CASSFTSGRGDTQYF. This chain links TRBV11-3 with TRBJ2-3; 11 nucleotides match TRBD2. This CDR3 is built from 15 residues. J gave up 5 bases and V 3 bases, and 4 bases lay outside the gene matches. From germline, CDR1 is SGHNT and CDR2 YENEEA.

In its sample, this clone was seen once. The chain uses TRBV13 and TRBJ1-2, with D possibly TRBD1 on 5 matching bases. V was shortened by 1 base and J by 4 bases, with 7 bases between the two germline ends. Germline assignment: CDR1 PRHDT and CDR2 FYEKMQ (reference sequence). The CDR3 sequence is 13 residues long. In DNA, the CDR3 is TGTGCCAGCAGCTTAGCGACAGTCTATGGCTACACCTTC. This translates into CASSLATVYGYTF.

The chain uses TRBV6-5 and TRBJ1-2; D unresolved. Germline CDR1 and CDR2: MNHEY and SVGAGI. The CDR3 loop spans 11 amino acids. V was pared by 7 bases and J by 3 bases, with 6 bases between. CDR3 loop: CASKGDYGYTF. CDR3 coding DNA: TGTGCCAGCAAAGGAGACTATGGCTACACCTTC.

The CDR3 DNA sequence: TGTGCCAGCAGCCGTCTCGGGACTTGGGAGACCGAGCAGTACTTC. Translating it yields CASSRLGTWETEQYF. The V call is TRBV6-5, the J call TRBJ2-7; D is perhaps TRBD2 (6 bases). Germline V gene data show CDR1 as MNHEY and CDR2 as SVGAGI. CDR3 length: 15 residues. Deletions cut 6 bases from V and 6 bases from J, with 21 bases between.

The chain links TRBV13 to TRBJ2-3; 13 bases fit TRBD2. Trimming took 6 bases from V and 4 from J; bases not matched to a gene: 4. CDR3 length equals 15 residues. The germline V gene encodes CDR1 PRHDT and CDR2 FYEKMQ (reference sequence). CDR3 residues: CASRTGLAGADTQYF. In DNA, the CDR3 is TGTGCCAGCAGGACCGGACTAGCGGGAGCAGATACGCAGTATTTT.

The sample holds one count of this clone. The chain joins TRBV4-3 to TRBJ1-6; D is possibly TRBD1 (5 bases). Per the germline V gene, CDR1 is LGHNA and CDR2 is YSLEER. The CDR3 covers 17 residues. V was clipped by 0 bases and J by 6 bases, with 15 bases between them. The CDR3 here is CASSQEEGVAGNSPLHF. The CDR3 nucleotides read TGCGCCAGCAGCCAAGAGGAAGGGGTCGCGGGTAATTCACCCCTCCACTTT.

The sample holds one count of this clone. The chain is built from TRBV28 and TRBJ2-7; 7 bases are a match to TRBD1. Germline V gene lookup returns CDR1 MDHEN and CDR2 SYDVKM. J was trimmed by 1 base and V by 6 bases; bases with no gene match: 18. The CDR3 runs to 18 residues. The DNA of the CDR3 is TGTGCCAGCAGCACCTGGACAGGCTCAGGGACCACTTCCTACGAGCAGTACTTC. Its translation: CASSTWTGSGTTSYEQYF. The full variable domain, with the rest looked up from reference TRBV28 and TRBJ2-7, is DVKVTQSSRYLVKRTGEKVFLECVQDMDHENMFWYRQDPGLGLRLIYFSYDVKMKEKGDIPEGYSVSREKKERFSLILESASTNQTSMYLCASSTWTGSGTTSYEQYFGPGTRLTVT.

This chain uses TRBV19 with TRBJ2-7; 8 bases align to TRBD1. V lost 2 bases and J lost 2; bases outside the gene matches: 2. CDR3 length: 14 residues. Germline-derived CDR1 and CDR2 are LNHDA and SQIVND (reference sequence). CDR3 protein: CASSITDRAYEQYF. CDR3 sequence (DNA): TGTGCCAGTAGTATAACGGACAGGGCCTACGAGCAGTACTTC.

The CDR3 nucleotides are TGCGCCAGCAGCTCGCAGGCTCCCGGACAGTTCTATGGCTACACCTTC. This codes for CASSSQAPGQFYGYTF. The chain links TRBV5-1 to TRBJ1-2; TRBD1 is a possible D gene (6 bases). The CDR3 is 16 amino acids. The germline V and J ends were trimmed by 3 bases and 4 bases, with 19 bases remaining between them. Germline CDR1 is SGHRS and CDR2 is YFSETQ.

The rearrangement links TRBV5-6 to TRBJ2-7; TRBD1 agrees at 9 bases. V lost 3 bases and J lost 2; bases outside the gene matches: 3. This CDR3 is 14 amino acids long. Germline V CDR1 and CDR2: SGHDT, YYEEEE. The CDR3 DNA is TGTGCCAGCAGCTCCGGGACAGGGACCTACGAGCAGTACTTC. It codes for CASSSGTGTYEQYF.

The V and J genes are TRBV19 and TRBJ2-3, with a tentative D call TRBD1 (5 bases). The V gene's germline CDR1 is LNHDA and CDR2 SQIVND (reference sequence). This CDR3 is built from 14 residues. V was shortened by 4 bases and J by 0 bases, with 8 bases between the two germline ends. Here the CDR3 reads CASSTRASTDTQYF. DNA of the CDR3: TGTGCCAGTAGTACCAGGGCTAGCACAGATACGCAGTATTTT.

The V and J genes are TRBV27 and TRBJ1-4, with D perhaps matching TRBD1 (6 bases). V was shortened by 3 bases and J by 12 bases, with 14 bases between the two germline ends. CDR3 length equals 13 residues. Germline lookup yields CDR1 MNHEY and CDR2 SMNVEV (reference sequence). CDR3 loop: CASSFEMGAELFF. The DNA of the CDR3 is TGTGCCAGCAGTTTTGAAATGGGGGCAGAACTGTTTTTT.

In this sample, this clone turned up once. The chain couples TRBV13 to TRBJ2-7; 11 bases align to TRBD1. With V trimmed by 0 bases and J by 4 bases, 5 bases remained unmatched. The CDR3 length is 16 residues. The germline V gene has CDR1 PRHDT and CDR2 FYEKMQ (reference sequence). CDR3 bases: TGTGCCAGCAGCTTAGGAATTGGACAGGGGGCTTACGAGCAGTACTTC. Protein product: CASSLGIGQGAYEQYF.

V usage is TRBV2 and J usage is TRBJ2-7; weak D call: TRBD1 (6 bases). In germline, CDR1 is SNHLY, CDR2 FYNNEI. This CDR3 spans 14 amino acids. Between the trimmed V and J ends, which lost 6 bases and 5 bases, there was a span of 17 bases. The CDR3 reads CASRSPQGPDEQYF. Here the CDR3 DNA reads TGTGCCAGCAGATCCCCTCAGGGGCCGGACGAGCAGTACTTC.